This T cell receptor beta chain is drawn from a study of siplizumab effects on memory and regulatory T cells. CDR1 MNHEY and CDR2 SVGAGI come from the germline V gene. CDR3 length: 16 residues. With 4 bases removed from V and 5 bases from J, the gap between germline ends came to 17 bases. Per sample, the assay covered 100,000 or so TCR templates. Measured with immunoSEQ multiplex PCR; TCRdb has only the in-frame clones, and not every one. The table shows 90,000 to 110,000 clones, with more than 85% occurring only once. This clonotype originated in a human donor in good health. Sequencing input: CD4+ T cells sorted from blood. The J gene is TRBJ1-4, the V gene TRBV6-5, with TRBD1 as a possible D gene (5 bases). The CDR3 sequence is CASSSLRGGGNEKLFF. As DNA, the CDR3 is TGTGCCAGCAGTTCCCTACGGGGTGGGGGGAATGAAAAACTGTTTTTT.